These 13 T cell receptor beta chains were sequenced from one sample in a study of tumor and adjacent non-tumor tissue in lung cancer. The template was RNA from unsorted bulk tissue. The library came from three nested PCR rounds adapted from ARM-PCR protocols. Each CDR3 protein gets one entry after TCRdb re-called the multiplex PCR reads with MiXCR. Of some 77,000 distinct CDR3 sequences listed, under 70% are singletons. The sequencing sample was made of lung tumor tissue. All receptors come from a woman aged 65 to 85 with non-small cell lung cancer.

This clonotype occurred many times. This chain uses TRBV6-1 with TRBJ1-2; D not resolved. Germline V gives CDR1 MNHNS, CDR2 SASEGT. The CDR3 sequence is 13 residues long. V shed 11 bases and J shed 6 bases, with 19 bases lying between them. CDR3 sequence (DNA): TGTGCCTCCGAAGGCCAAGGTCCCGATGGCTACACCTTC. Its protein is CASEGQGPDGYTF.

In regard to this clonotype: Germline and junction disagree at one end, which may indicate a read error. This chain connects TRBV6-1 to TRBJ2-1; D unclear. The CDR3 is 11 amino acids. Germline lookup yields CDR1 MNHNS and CDR2 SASEGT. The CDR3: CVSSEPNEQIF. In nucleotides, the CDR3 is TGTGTCAGCAGTGAACCCAATGAGCAGATCTTC.

The V and J genes are TRBV6-6 and TRBJ1-2, with unresolved D. The CDR3 spans 13 residues. Looked up from germline, CDR1 is MNHNY and CDR2 is SVGAGI (reference sequence). V was cut by 10 bases and J by 6 bases, with 18 bases left in between. The CDR3 is CANHVTLWDGYTF. For the CDR3, the DNA is TGTGCCAACCACGTGACTCTTTGGGATGGCTACACCTTC.

Written as DNA, the CDR3 is TGCGCCAGCAGCCCAGGGACTAGCGGGATGGCCTGTGAGCAGTTCTTC. It specifies CASSPGTSGMACEQFF. This sequence joins TRBV5-1 and TRBJ2-1; TRBD2 agrees at 13 bases. V was pared by 4 bases and J by 9 bases, with 10 bases of the junction left unmatched. CDR1 is SGHRS, CDR2 YFSETQ, per germline. This CDR3 is built from 16 residues.

With regard to this clonotype: This sequence may be a read error, since a much larger clone differs from it by one base. This sequence joins TRBV20-1 and TRBJ2-7, with TRBD2 identical over 12 bases. The V segment lost 5 bases and the J segment 3 bases; nucleotides outside the gene matches: 5. The CDR3 covers 14 residues. Germline CDR1 and CDR2: DFQATT and SNEGSKA (reference sequence). DNA of the CDR3: TGCAGTGCTCCTCGGACTAGCGGGAACTACGAGCAGTACTTC. Translated, it gives CSAPRTSGNYEQYF.

In the case of this clonotype: The junction does not match germline at one end; this may be a read error. The chain has TRBV6-1 and TRBJ2-5, with D perhaps TRBD2 (5 bases). The CDR3 length is 12 residues. Germline CDR1 MNHNS, CDR2 SASEGT. The CDR3 bases are TGTGCCAGCAGCCTTCGGTGGGAGACCCTGTACTTC. Its protein product is CASSLRWETLYF.

This clonotype is medium-sized within its sample. This chain joins TRBV28 and TRBJ1-2; TRBD1 agrees at 7 bases. The length of the CDR3 is 14 residues. V trimming: 6 bases; J trimming: 3 bases; junction bases outside the gene matches: 7. Germline V gene data show CDR1 as MDHEN and CDR2 as SYDVKM. The CDR3 region is CASSLQGSHYGYTF. The CDR3 DNA is TGTGCCAGCAGCCTACAGGGGTCCCACTATGGCTACACCTTC.

In regard to this clonotype: Because the CDR3 is missing its conserved closing phenylalanine or tryptophan, this is likely a read error. The CDR3 DNA reads TGCAACGTTGCCACAGGGGGCAACGAGCAGTTCTTA. Amino acid sequence: CNVATGGNEQFL. V usage is TRBV29-1 and J usage is TRBJ2-1, with 9 bases matching TRBD1. Per the germline V gene, CDR1 is SQVTM and CDR2 is ANQGSEA. This CDR3 is built from 12 residues.

This clonotype has a handful of counts. The chain uses TRBV6-1 and TRBJ1-2, with D unresolved. In germline, CDR1 is MNHNS, CDR2 SASEGT. The CDR3 spans 13 residues. Trimming stripped 6 bases from V and 2 bases from J, with 10 bases between. CDR3 in DNA: TGTGCCAGCAGGTGTACAAAAAACTATGGCTACACCTTC. Residues: CASRCTKNYGYTF.

On this clonotype itself: Germline is not matched at one junction end, which may reflect a read error. The V gene is TRBV28, the J gene TRBJ2-1; the match to TRBD2 covers 13 bases. The CDR3 has 19 amino acids. In germline, CDR1 is MDHEN, CDR2 SYDVKM. The CDR3 DNA sequence: TGTGCCAGCAGTTCAGGGGGACTAGCGGGATCGGGCTCCTACGATGAGCAGTTCTTC. As protein: CASSSGGLAGSGSYDEQFF. Full variable domain (remainder filled in from reference TRBV28 and TRBJ2-1): DVKVTQSSRYLVKRTGEKVFLECVQDMDHENMFWYRQDPGLGLRLIYFSYDVKMKEKGDIPEGYSVSREKKERFSLILESASTNQTSMYLCASSSGGLAGSGSYDEQFFGPGTRLTVL.

This clonotype has at least ten counts. The chain has TRBV6-5 and TRBJ1-1; D call uncertain. Germline V lookup: CDR1 MNHEY, CDR2 SVGAGI. The CDR3 runs to 13 residues. Trimming shortened V by 2 bases and J by 11 bases, and 15 bases separated the two germline ends. CDR3 protein: CASSYEAGPNAFF. As DNA, the CDR3 is TGTGCCAGCAGTTACGAGGCTGGTCCCAACGCTTTCTTT.

This clonotype was recorded many times. The chain is built from TRBV5-4 and TRBJ2-3; D possibly corresponds to TRBD2 (5 bases). Germline CDR1 reads SGHNT; CDR2 reads YYREEE (reference sequence). CDR3 length: 16 residues. V was shortened by 5 bases and J by 0 bases, with 16 bases between the two germline ends. CDR3 nucleotides: TGTGCCAGCAGGGTAGGAGGCACCACTAGCACAGATACGCAGTATTTT. Translation gives CASRVGGTTSTDTQYF.

The chain has TRBV7-3 and TRBJ2-3; 7 bases line up with TRBD2. The CDR3 covers 16 residues. Germline-derived CDR1 and CDR2 are SGHTA and FQGTGA. Losses at the gene ends were 1 base for V and 5 bases for J; bases not matched to a gene: 9. CDR3 amino acids: CASSLNGGRVGDTQYF. CDR3 sequence (DNA): TGTGCCAGCAGCTTAAATGGCGGGAGAGTAGGAGATACGCAGTATTTT.